The 24 T cell receptor beta chains listed next were all sequenced from one sample in a study of cytotoxic CD8 clonotypes in ibrutinib-treated CLL. Here immunoSEQ multiplex PCR was the method, and the copy in TCRdb shows in-frame clones only, minus some. The table lists around 40,000 clones, roughly two thirds of them singletons. The material sequenced was PBMCs, taken at disease progression, from a patient treated with ibrutinib. The source is a human donor with chronic lymphocytic leukemia.

The rearrangement links TRBV11-2 to TRBJ1-2, with 10 bases aligning to TRBD1. The V gene end was trimmed by 0 bases and the J gene end by 5 bases; junction bases not matched to a gene: 9. Germline-derived CDR1 and CDR2 are SGHAT and FQNNGV. CDR3 length equals 17 residues. CDR3 nucleotides: TGTGCCAGCAGCTTAGAGGGGACAGGGGTCGCTATTTATGGCTACACCTTC. Its translation is CASSLEGTGVAIYGYTF. Using reference TRBV11-2 and TRBJ1-2 for the parts outside the CDR3, the full variable domain is EAGVAQSPRYKIIEKRQSVAFWCNPISGHATLYWYQQILGQGPKLLIQFQNNGVVDDSQLPKDRFSAERLKGVDSTLKIQPAKLEDSAVYLCASSLEGTGVAIYGYTFGSGTRLTVV.

The chain couples TRBV6-1 to TRBJ2-3; 8 positions agree with TRBD2. Trimming cost V 3 bases and J 0 bases; bases outside gene matches: 5. From germline, CDR1 is MNHNS and CDR2 SASEGT. The length of the CDR3 is 16 residues. The CDR3 reads CASSDTGGASTDTQYF. The CDR3 DNA is TGTGCCAGCAGTGATACCGGGGGGGCTAGCACAGATACGCAGTATTTT.

The V and J genes are TRBV7-6 and TRBJ2-1; D unresolved. V was clipped by 3 bases and J by 5 bases, with 14 bases between them. The CDR3 is 15 residues long. The germline CDR1 and CDR2 sequences are SGHVS and FNYEAQ. CDR3 sequence reads: CASSFGLPANNEQFF. CDR3 nucleotides: TGTGCCAGCAGCTTCGGCCTACCGGCCAACAATGAGCAGTTCTTC.

The CDR3 protein is CASSEVSGGYSPLHF. The DNA for the CDR3 is TGTGCCAGCAGTGAAGTTTCCGGGGGTTATTCACCCCTCCACTTT. J is TRBJ1-6 and V is TRBV6-1; D possibly corresponds to TRBD1 (5 bases). Trimming took 1 base from V and 8 from J, leaving 12 bases between them. Germline loops: CDR1 MNHNS, CDR2 SASEGT. This CDR3 spans 15 amino acids.

The chain is built from TRBV2 and TRBJ2-7, with 10 nucleotides matching TRBD2. V shed 6 bases, J shed 0 bases, and the junction held 5 bases outside the gene matches. The CDR3 loop spans 15 amino acids. CDR1 SNHLY and CDR2 FYNNEI come from the germline V gene. CDR3 sequence reads: CASRSGLASSYEQYF. In nucleotides, the CDR3 is TGTGCCAGCAGGTCGGGACTAGCGAGCTCCTACGAGCAGTACTTC.

The rearrangement links TRBV5-1 to TRBJ2-2; D possibly corresponds to TRBD2 (6 bases). The germline V gene encodes CDR1 SGHRS and CDR2 YFSETQ. The ends were cut back, 4 bases at V and 4 bases at J, with 14 bases in the middle. The CDR3 loop spans 15 amino acids. In DNA form, the CDR3 reads TGCGCCAGCAGCCTGGGGGGTAAAGGCACCGGGGAGCTGTTTTTT. It translates to CASSLGGKGTGELFF.

This rearrangement joins TRBV7-9 to TRBJ1-5; maybe TRBD1 (5 bases). Germline V gives CDR1 SEHNR, CDR2 FQNEAQ (reference sequence). Trimming removed 5 bases from V and 3 bases from J, with 14 bases in between. The length of the CDR3 is 15 residues. The DNA of the CDR3 is TGTGCCAGCAGCCCCCCTGGGGGGGACAATCAGCCCCAGCATTTT. It is translated as CASSPPGGDNQPQHF.

This chain uses TRBV6-6 with TRBJ1-3, with a weak D call TRBD1 (6 bases). The CDR3 covers 14 residues. Germline CDR1 reads MNHNY; CDR2 reads SVGAGI (reference sequence). V gave up 5 bases and J gave up 3 bases, with 11 bases separating them. This CDR3 reads CASSVGGLGNTIYF. As DNA, the CDR3 is TGTGCCAGCAGTGTAGGGGGACTTGGAAACACCATATATTTT.

Only one count was recorded for this clone. Other nucleotide sequences from this sample produce the same CDR3. The chain couples TRBV7-9 to TRBJ2-5; D remains ambiguous. This CDR3 spans 12 amino acids. Germline V gene data show CDR1 as SEHNR and CDR2 as FQNEAQ (reference sequence). Trimming cost V 5 bases and J 5 bases, with 9 bases left between them. This CDR3 is CASSLVGETQYF. The CDR3 DNA sequence: TGTGCCAGCAGCCTTGTGGGGGAGACCCAGTACTTC.

This clone occurred many times. The rearrangement links TRBV7-9 to TRBJ2-7, with D possibly TRBD1 on 6 matching bases. V dropped 3 bases and J dropped 4 bases, with 13 bases sitting between them. This CDR3 region has 14 residues. Germline V gene lookup returns CDR1 SEHNR and CDR2 FQNEAQ (reference sequence). DNA of the CDR3: TGTGCCAGCAGCTTGGATGGACAGACGTACGAGCAGTACTTC. This sequence encodes CASSLDGQTYEQYF.

V is TRBV10-3 and J is TRBJ1-1, with D tentatively TRBD1 (5 bases). Germline V CDR1 and CDR2: ENHRY, SYGVKD. CDR3 size: 14 residues. V was trimmed by 10 bases and J by 0 bases, leaving 15 bases between them. The CDR3 sequence: CATRGVSMNTEAFF. CDR3 DNA sequence: TGTGCCACCCGAGGGGTTTCCATGAACACTGAAGCTTTCTTT.

This clone was detected once. This chain joins TRBV19 and TRBJ1-6; unclear D gene. This CDR3 has 19 amino acids. Germline values: CDR1 LNHDA, CDR2 SQIVND (reference sequence). Trimming removed 6 bases from V and 5 bases from J, with 26 bases in between. The CDR3 DNA reads TGTGCCAGTAGACATCAGGAGGGAGCGGGGATCTTAGATAATTCACCCCTCCACTTT. This sequence encodes CASRHQEGAGILDNSPLHF.

This chain uses TRBV2 with TRBJ1-5, with TRBD1 matching 9 bases. In germline, CDR1 is SNHLY, CDR2 FYNNEI. This CDR3 is 15 amino acids long. V lost 6 bases and J lost 9; bases outside the gene matches: 12. CDR3 amino acids: CASSRQGVHQGPQHF. CDR3 DNA sequence: TGTGCCAGCAGCCGACAGGGGGTACATCAGGGGCCCCAGCATTTT. Using reference TRBV2 and TRBJ1-5 for the parts outside the CDR3, the full variable domain is EPEVTQTPSHQVTQMGQEVILRCVPISNHLYFYWYRQILGQKVEFLVSFYNNEISEKSEIFDDQFSVERPDGSNFTLKIRSTKLEDSAMYFCASSRQGVHQGPQHFGDGTRLSIL.

V is TRBV6-5 and J is TRBJ2-7; D is uncertain. Germline V CDR1 and CDR2: MNHEY, SVGAGI. This CDR3 comprises 10 residues. With 8 bases removed from V and 4 bases from J, the gap between germline ends came to 6 bases. The CDR3 nucleotides read TGTGCCAGCGGGCGGTACGAGCAGTACTTC. It codes for CASGRYEQYF.

This clone showed up just a few times. V usage is TRBV10-3 and J usage is TRBJ2-2; D possibly uses TRBD1 or TRBD2 (5 bases each). This CDR3 is 15 amino acids long. Trimming took off 2 bases at V and 6 bases at J, with 13 bases between the two ends. The V gene's germline CDR1 is ENHRY and CDR2 SYGVKD. The CDR3 region has the DNA TGTGCCATCAGTGAGGGGCAGGGCGGGCCCGGGGAGCTGTTTTTT. Its protein is CAISEGQGGPGELFF.

The chain employs TRBV7-8 and TRBJ1-2; D not resolved. This CDR3 is built from 12 residues. Trimming left V 0 bases short and J 7 bases short, with 6 bases between. Germline V lookup: CDR1 SGHVS, CDR2 FQNEAQ. As DNA, the CDR3 is TGTGCCAGCAGCTTAGCGTTTTCTGGCTACACCTTC. Amino acids: CASSLAFSGYTF.

The chain carries TRBV5-6 and TRBJ1-1; 11 bases agree with TRBD1. V lost 2 bases and J lost 7; bases outside the gene matches: 4. Germline V gene lookup returns CDR1 SGHDT and CDR2 YYEEEE. This CDR3 region has 14 residues. Here the CDR3 reads CASSLAGTGGEAFF. In DNA, the CDR3 is TGTGCCAGCAGCTTAGCCGGGACAGGGGGTGAAGCTTTCTTT.

The J gene is TRBJ2-1, the V gene TRBV27; 8 bases match TRBD2. The CDR3 covers 15 residues. J lost 12 bases, V lost 2 bases, and 12 bases had no gene match. CDR1 and CDR2 from the germline V gene are MNHEY and SMNVEV (reference sequence). In DNA, the CDR3 is TGTGCCAGCAGTTTAATCCCCAAAAGCGGGGGCGGGCAGTTCTTC. As protein: CASSLIPKSGGGQFF.

The J gene is TRBJ2-1, the V gene TRBV11-1; the D is unclear. Trimming left V 8 bases short and J 7 bases short, with 15 bases between. CDR1 is SGHAT, CDR2 FQDESV, per germline (reference sequence). This CDR3 is built from 13 residues. CDR3 nucleotide sequence: TGTGCCAGCGCAATACTGAATGGAAATGAGCAGTTCTTC. Protein: CASAILNGNEQFF. Full variable domain (missing parts from reference TRBV11-1 and TRBJ2-1): EAEVAQSPRYKITEKSQAVAFWCDPISGHATLYWYRQILGQGPELLVQFQDESVVDDSQLPKDRFSAERLKGVDSTLKIQPAELGDSAMYLCASAILNGNEQFFGPGTRLTVL.

Here the CDR3 reads CASSYRGLAGGNEQFF. The CDR3 nucleotides read TGTGCCAGCAGTTACCGGGGACTAGCGGGGGGTAATGAGCAGTTCTTC. V and J are TRBV6-5 and TRBJ2-1, with 15 nucleotides matching TRBD2. Germline CDR1 MNHEY, CDR2 SVGAGI. V lost 2 bases to trimming and J lost 7 bases; unmatched junction nucleotides: 3. The length of the CDR3 is 16 residues.

This clone occurred a few times. The chain recombines TRBV11-2 with TRBJ2-7; D is unclear. The V and J ends lost 3 bases and 1 base respectively, with 16 bases between them. CDR3 length: 16 residues. The germline V gene has CDR1 SGHAT and CDR2 FQNNGV. The DNA of the CDR3 is TGTGCCAGCAGCTTTTCTAGGGTAGGCGGTTCCTACGAGCAGTACTTC. It is translated as CASSFSRVGGSYEQYF.

This clone was detected only once. V gene TRBV7-8 combines with J gene TRBJ2-1; D is perhaps TRBD1 or TRBD2 (5 bases each). CDR1 SGHVS and CDR2 FQNEAQ come from the germline V gene. This CDR3 comprises 15 residues. The germline V and J ends were trimmed by 5 bases and 6 bases, with 17 bases remaining between them. The CDR3 here is CASSLGVRGLNEQFF. DNA for the CDR3: TGTGCCAGCAGCCTAGGGGTCCGGGGCCTCAATGAGCAGTTCTTC.

The chain carries TRBV7-6 and TRBJ2-7, with TRBD2 matching over 8 bases. CDR1 and CDR2 (germline): SGHVS, FNYEAQ. This CDR3 is 17 amino acids long. V shed 2 bases and J 2 bases; nucleotides not matched to a gene: 11. Here the CDR3 reads CASSLSPAGAIPYEQYF. The CDR3, as DNA: TGTGCCAGCAGCTTATCCCCAGCGGGGGCCATCCCCTACGAGCAGTACTTC.

This clone has just a few counts. The chain recombines TRBV10-3 with TRBJ2-7; the D is unclear. Germline V gene sequence: CDR1 ENHRY, CDR2 SYGVKD. V lost 3 bases and J 4 bases, leaving 10 bases between the germline ends. This CDR3 is built from 13 residues. DNA of the CDR3: TGTGCCATCAGTGAACCCTTGAGGTACGAGCAGTACTTC. It is translated as CAISEPLRYEQYF.